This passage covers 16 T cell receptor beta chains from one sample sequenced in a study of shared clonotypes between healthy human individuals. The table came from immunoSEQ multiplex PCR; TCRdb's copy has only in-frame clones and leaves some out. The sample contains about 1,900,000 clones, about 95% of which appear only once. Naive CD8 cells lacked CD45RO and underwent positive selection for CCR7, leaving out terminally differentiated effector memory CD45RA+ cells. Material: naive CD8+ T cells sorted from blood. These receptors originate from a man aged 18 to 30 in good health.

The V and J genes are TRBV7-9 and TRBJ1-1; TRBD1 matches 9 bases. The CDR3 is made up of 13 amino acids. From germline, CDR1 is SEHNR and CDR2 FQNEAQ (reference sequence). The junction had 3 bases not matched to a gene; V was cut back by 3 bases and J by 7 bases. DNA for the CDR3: TGTGCCAGCAGCTTTACAGGGGGCGGTGAAGCTTTCTTT. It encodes CASSFTGGGEAFF.

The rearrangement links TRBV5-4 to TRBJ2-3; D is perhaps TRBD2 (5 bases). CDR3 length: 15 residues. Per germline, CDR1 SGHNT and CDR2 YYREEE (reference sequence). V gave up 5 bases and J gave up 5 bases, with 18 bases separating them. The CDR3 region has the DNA TGTGCCAGCAGTTACCCGGGGAACATAGGAGATACGCAGTATTTT. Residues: CASSYPGNIGDTQYF. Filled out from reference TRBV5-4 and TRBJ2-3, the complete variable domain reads ETGVTQSPTHLIKTRGQQVTLRCSSQSGHNTVSWYQQALGQGPQFIFQYYREEENGRGNFPPRFSGLQFPNYSSELNVNALELDDSALYLCASSYPGNIGDTQYFGPGTRLTVL.

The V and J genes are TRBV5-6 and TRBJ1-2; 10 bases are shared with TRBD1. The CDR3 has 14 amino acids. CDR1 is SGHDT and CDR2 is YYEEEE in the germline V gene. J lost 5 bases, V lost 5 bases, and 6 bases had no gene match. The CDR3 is CASSNGQGVYGYTF. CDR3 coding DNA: TGTGCCAGCAGTAATGGACAGGGGGTTTATGGCTACACCTTC.

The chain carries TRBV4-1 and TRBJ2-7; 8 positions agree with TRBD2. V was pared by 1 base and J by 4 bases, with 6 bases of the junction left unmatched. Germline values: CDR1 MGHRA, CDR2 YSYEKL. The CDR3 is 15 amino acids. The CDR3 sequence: CASSQVAGSGYEQYF. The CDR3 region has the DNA TGCGCCAGCAGCCAAGTAGCGGGGTCAGGTTACGAGCAGTACTTC.

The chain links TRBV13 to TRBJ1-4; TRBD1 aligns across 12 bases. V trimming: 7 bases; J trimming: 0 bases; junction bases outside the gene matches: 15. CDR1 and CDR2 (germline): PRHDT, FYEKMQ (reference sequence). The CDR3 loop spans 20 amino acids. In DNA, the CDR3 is TGTGCCAGCACCACTCTCGGGGACAGGGGGCTCCGTGCAACTAATGAAAAACTGTTTTTT. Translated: CASTTLGDRGLRATNEKLFF.

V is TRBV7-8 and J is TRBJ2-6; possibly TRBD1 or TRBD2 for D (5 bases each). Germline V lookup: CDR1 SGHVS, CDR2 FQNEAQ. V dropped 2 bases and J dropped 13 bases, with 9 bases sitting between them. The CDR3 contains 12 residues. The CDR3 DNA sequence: TGTGCCAGCAGCTTACCTGGGGGTGTCCTGACTTTC. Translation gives CASSLPGGVLTF.

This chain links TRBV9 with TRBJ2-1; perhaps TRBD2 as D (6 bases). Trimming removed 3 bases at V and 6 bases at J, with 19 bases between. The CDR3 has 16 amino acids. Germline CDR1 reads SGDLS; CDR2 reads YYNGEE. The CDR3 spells CASSGPLAGFVNEQFF. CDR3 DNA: TGTGCCAGCAGCGGACCACTAGCAGGATTTGTCAATGAGCAGTTCTTC.

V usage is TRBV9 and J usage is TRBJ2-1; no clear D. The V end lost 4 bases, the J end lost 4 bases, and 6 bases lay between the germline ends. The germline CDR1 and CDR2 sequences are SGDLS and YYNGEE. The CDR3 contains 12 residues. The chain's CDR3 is CASSPRYNEQFF. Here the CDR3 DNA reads TGTGCCAGCAGCCCCCGGTACAATGAGCAGTTCTTC.

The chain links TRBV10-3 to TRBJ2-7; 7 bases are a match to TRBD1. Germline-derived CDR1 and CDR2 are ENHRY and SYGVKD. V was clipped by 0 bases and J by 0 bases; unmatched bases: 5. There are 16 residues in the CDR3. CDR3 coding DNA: TGTGCCATCAGTGAGTCGTGGACAGGTCACTCCTACGAGCAGTACTTC. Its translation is CAISESWTGHSYEQYF.

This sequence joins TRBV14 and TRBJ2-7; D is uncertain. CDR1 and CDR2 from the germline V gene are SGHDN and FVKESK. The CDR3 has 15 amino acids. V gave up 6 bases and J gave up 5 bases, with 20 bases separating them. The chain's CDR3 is CASRYPSGRRHEQYF. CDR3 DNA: TGTGCCAGCAGATACCCCTCCGGAAGGCGGCACGAGCAGTACTTC. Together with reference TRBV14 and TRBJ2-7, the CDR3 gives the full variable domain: EAGVTQFPSHSVIEKGQTVTLRCDPISGHDNLYWYRRVMGKEIKFLLHFVKESKQDESGMPNNRFLAERTGGTYSTLKVQPAELEDSGVYFCASRYPSGRRHEQYFGPGTRLTVT.

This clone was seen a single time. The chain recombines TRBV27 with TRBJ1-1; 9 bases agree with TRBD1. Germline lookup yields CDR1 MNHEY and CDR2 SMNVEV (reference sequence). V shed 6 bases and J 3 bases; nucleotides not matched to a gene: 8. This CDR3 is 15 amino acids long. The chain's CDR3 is CASSLSQGADTEAFF. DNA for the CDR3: TGTGCCAGCAGCCTATCACAGGGGGCTGACACTGAAGCTTTCTTT.

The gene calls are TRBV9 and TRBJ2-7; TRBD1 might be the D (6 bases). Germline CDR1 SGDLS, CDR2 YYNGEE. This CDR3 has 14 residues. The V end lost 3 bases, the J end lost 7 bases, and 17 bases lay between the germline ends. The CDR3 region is CASSEGDTDYEQYF. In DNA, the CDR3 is TGTGCCAGCAGCGAGGGGGACACAGACTATGAGCAGTACTTC.

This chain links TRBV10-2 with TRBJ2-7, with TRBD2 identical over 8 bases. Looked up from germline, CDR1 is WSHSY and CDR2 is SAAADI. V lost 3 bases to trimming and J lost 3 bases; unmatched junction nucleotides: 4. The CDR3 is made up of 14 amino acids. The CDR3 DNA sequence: TGCGCCAGCAGTGAAGCGGGGGTGGGCTACGAGCAGTACTTC. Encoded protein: CASSEAGVGYEQYF.

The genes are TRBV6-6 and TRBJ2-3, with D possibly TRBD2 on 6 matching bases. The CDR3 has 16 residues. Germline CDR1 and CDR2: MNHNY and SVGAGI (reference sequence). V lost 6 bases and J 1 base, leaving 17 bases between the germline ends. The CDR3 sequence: CASRQTRVVGTDTQYF. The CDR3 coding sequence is TGTGCCAGCAGACAGACTAGAGTCGTTGGCACAGATACGCAGTATTTT.

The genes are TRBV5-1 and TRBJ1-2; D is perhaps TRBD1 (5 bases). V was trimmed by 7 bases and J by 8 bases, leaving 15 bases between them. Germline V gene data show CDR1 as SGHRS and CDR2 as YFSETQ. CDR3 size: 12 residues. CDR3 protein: CASGPAGQGYTF. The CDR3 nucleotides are TGCGCCAGCGGCCCAGCGGGGCAGGGCTACACCTTC.

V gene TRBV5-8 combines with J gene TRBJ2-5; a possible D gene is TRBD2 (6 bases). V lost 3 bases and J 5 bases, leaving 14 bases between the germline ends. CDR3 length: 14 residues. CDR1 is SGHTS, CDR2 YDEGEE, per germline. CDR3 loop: CASSWDLMGETQYF. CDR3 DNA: TGTGCCAGCAGCTGGGACTTAATGGGGGAGACCCAGTACTTC.